The source of this T cell receptor beta chain is a study of shared clonotypes between healthy human individuals. Germline V gene lookup returns CDR1 MNHNS and CDR2 SASEGT. This CDR3 comprises 13 residues. The junction had 2 bases not matched to a gene; V was cut back by 4 bases and J by 4 bases. Assay: immunoSEQ multiplex PCR; the TCRdb copy retains only in-frame clones and omits some. This sample has over 1.4 million clones, with around 97% found just once. The V and J genes are TRBV6-1 and TRBJ2-7, with 9 nucleotides matching TRBD1. The sequence was collected from a young man in good health. The sample comprised naive CD4+ T cells sorted from blood. Subset here: CD45RA+ positively selected. CDR3 sequence: CASSGDRVYEQYF. DNA for the CDR3: TGTGCCAGCAGTGGGGACAGGGTGTACGAGCAGTACTTC.